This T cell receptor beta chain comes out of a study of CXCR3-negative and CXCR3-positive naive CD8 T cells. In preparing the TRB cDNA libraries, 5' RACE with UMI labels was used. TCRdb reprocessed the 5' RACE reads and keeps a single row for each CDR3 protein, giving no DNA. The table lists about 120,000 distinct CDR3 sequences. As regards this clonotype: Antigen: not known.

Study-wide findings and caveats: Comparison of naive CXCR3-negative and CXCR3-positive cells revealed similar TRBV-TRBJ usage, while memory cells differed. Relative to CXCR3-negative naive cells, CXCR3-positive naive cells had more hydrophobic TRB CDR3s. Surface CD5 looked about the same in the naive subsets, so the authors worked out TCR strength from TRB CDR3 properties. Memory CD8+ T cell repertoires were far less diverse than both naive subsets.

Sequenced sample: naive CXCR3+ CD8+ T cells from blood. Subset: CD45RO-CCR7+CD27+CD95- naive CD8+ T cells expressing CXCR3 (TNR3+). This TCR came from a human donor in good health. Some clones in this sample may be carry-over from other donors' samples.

The CDR3 protein is CASSLLGLAGAYNEQFF. The chain has TRBV7-8 and TRBJ2-1; TCRdb gives TRBD2 as the D gene, but with no DNA this cannot be confirmed. This CDR3 is built from 17 residues. Germline V gene sequence: CDR1 SGHVS, CDR2 FQNEAQ.